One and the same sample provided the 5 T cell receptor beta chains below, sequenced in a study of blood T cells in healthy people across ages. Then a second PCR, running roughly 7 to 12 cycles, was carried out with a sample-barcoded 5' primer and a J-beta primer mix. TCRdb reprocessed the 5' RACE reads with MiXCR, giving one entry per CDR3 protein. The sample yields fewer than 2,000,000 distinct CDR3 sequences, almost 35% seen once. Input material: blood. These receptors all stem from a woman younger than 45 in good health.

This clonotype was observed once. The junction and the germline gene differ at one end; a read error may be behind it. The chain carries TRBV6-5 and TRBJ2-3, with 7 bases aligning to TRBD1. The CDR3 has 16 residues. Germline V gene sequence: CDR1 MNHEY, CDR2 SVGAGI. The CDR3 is CTSSYNPQGVTDTQYF. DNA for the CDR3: TGTACCAGCAGTTATAATCCCCAGGGGGTAACAGATACGCAGTATTTT.

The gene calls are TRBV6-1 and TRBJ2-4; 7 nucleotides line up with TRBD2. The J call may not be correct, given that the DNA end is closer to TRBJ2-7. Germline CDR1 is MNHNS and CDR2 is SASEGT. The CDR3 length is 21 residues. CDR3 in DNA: TGTGCCAGCAGTGAATCGGGGGTTCCTCTCCTCAGGAAGCGGGAAAACTACGAGCAGTACTTC. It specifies CASSESGVPLLRKRENYEQYF.

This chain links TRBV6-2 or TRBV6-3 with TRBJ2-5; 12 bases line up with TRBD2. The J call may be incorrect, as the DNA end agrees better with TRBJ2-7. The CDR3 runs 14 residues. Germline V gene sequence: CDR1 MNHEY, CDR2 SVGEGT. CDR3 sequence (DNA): TGTGCCAGCAGCCGACTAGCGGGGGTCATCGAGCAGTACTTC. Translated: CASSRLAGVIEQYF.

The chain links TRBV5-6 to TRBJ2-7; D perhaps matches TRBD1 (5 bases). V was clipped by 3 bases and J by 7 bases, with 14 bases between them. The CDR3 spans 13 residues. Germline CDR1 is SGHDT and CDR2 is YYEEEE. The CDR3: CASSSDKPREQYF. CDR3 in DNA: TGTGCCAGCAGCTCGGACAAACCAAGGGAGCAGTACTTC.

The CDR3 DNA reads as TGTGCCAGCAGCCACGCGGGAGGGGTCTCTCTAGCCAAAAACATTCAGTACTTC. It translates to CASSHAGGVSLAKNIQYF. V and J are TRBV3-1 and TRBJ2-4; 9 bases agree with TRBD2. Germline CDR1 reads LGHDT; CDR2 reads YNNKEL (reference sequence). J gave up 0 bases and V 3 bases, and 9 bases lay outside the gene matches. The CDR3 spans 18 residues. Supplemented by reference TRBV3-1 and TRBJ2-4, the full variable domain reads DTAVSQTPKYLVTQMGNDKSIKCEQNLGHDTMYWYKQDSKKFLKIMFSYNNKELIINETVPNRFSPKSPDKAHLNLHINSLELGDSAVYFCASSHAGGVSLAKNIQYFGAGTRLSVL.